This T cell receptor (beta chain) was recorded in a study of T cells in tuberculosis. Findings of the study overall: Smaller alpha distances in active tuberculosis partly reflected shorter CDR3-alpha lengths.

Data came from immunoSEQ multiplex PCR; TCRdb stores just in-frame clones and leaves some out. The data contain approximately 28,000 clones, over 85% of them singletons. The CDR3 has 18 amino acids. The germline gives CDR1 SGHNT, CDR2 YENEEA. V was clipped by 0 bases and J by 6 bases, with 21 bases between them. This clone was seen only a few times. What it recognizes is unknown. Sequencing input: PBMCs. The receptor was isolated from a donor aged 10 to 29 with latent tuberculosis or without tuberculosis infection. The rearrangement links TRBV11-3 to TRBJ2-1, with TRBD2 as a possible D gene (5 bases). CDR3: CASSLDQGGSINFNEQFF. DNA for the CDR3: TGTGCCAGCAGCTTAGATCAAGGAGGCTCGATAAACTTCAATGAGCAGTTCTTC. Together with reference TRBV11-3 and TRBJ2-1, the CDR3 gives the full variable domain: EAGVVQSPRYKIIEKKQPVAFWCNPISGHNTLYWYLQNLGQGPELLIRYENEEAVDDSQLPKDRFSAERLKGVDSTLKIQPAELGDSAVYLCASSLDQGGSINFNEQFFGPGTRLTVL.